The 26 T cell receptor beta chains below come from one sample, sequenced in a study of T cell responses to AZD1222 COVID-19 vaccine. The repertoire was sequenced with immunoSEQ multiplex PCR; TCRdb's copy has only in-frame clones and lacks some. The profile shows 150,000 to 200,000 clones, about 92% of them singletons. The source was peripheral blood, collected on day 0 of AZD1222 vaccination. The receptor set was obtained from an adult in good health.

The V call is TRBV19, the J call TRBJ1-4; TRBD1 matches 9 bases. The length of the CDR3 is 15 residues. The germline V gene encodes CDR1 LNHDA and CDR2 SQIVND (reference sequence). J lost 8 bases, V lost 3 bases, and 7 bases had no gene match. Written as DNA, the CDR3 is TGTGCCAGTAGTATCGGGACAGGGTTGGGAGAAAAACTGTTTTTT. Translated: CASSIGTGLGEKLFF.

The V call is TRBV11-2, the J call TRBJ1-2, with 9 bases lining up with TRBD1. This CDR3 is 16 amino acids long. The germline V gene encodes CDR1 SGHAT and CDR2 FQNNGV. Germline trimming cut 1 base from V and 4 bases from J; bases unmatched to any gene: 7. The CDR3 here is CASSLVSGQGGYGYTF. DNA for the CDR3: TGTGCCAGCAGCTTAGTTTCGGGACAGGGCGGCTATGGCTACACCTTC. The complete variable domain, with remaining parts taken from reference TRBV11-2 and TRBJ1-2, reads EAGVAQSPRYKIIEKRQSVAFWCNPISGHATLYWYQQILGQGPKLLIQFQNNGVVDDSQLPKDRFSAERLKGVDSTLKIQPAKLEDSAVYLCASSLVSGQGGYGYTFGSGTRLTVV.

J is TRBJ1-4 and V is TRBV6-5; 7 bases line up with TRBD1. V shed 6 bases and J 1 base; nucleotides not matched to a gene: 5. In germline, CDR1 is MNHEY, CDR2 SVGAGI. The CDR3 length is 15 residues. The DNA for the CDR3 is TGTGCCAGCAGGGCTTGGGACAGAACTAATGAAAAACTGTTTTTT. Its translation is CASRAWDRTNEKLFF.

The chain combines TRBV28 with TRBJ2-7; no definite D call. V lost 3 bases, J lost 4 bases, and 10 bases lay in between. CDR3 size: 13 residues. Germline lookup yields CDR1 MDHEN and CDR2 SYDVKM. CDR3 residues: CASSFARGYEQYF. The CDR3 coding sequence is TGTGCCAGCAGTTTCGCCCGTGGGTACGAGCAGTACTTC. The full variable domain, completed using reference TRBV28 and TRBJ2-7, is DVKVTQSSRYLVKRTGEKVFLECVQDMDHENMFWYRQDPGLGLRLIYFSYDVKMKEKGDIPEGYSVSREKKERFSLILESASTNQTSMYLCASSFARGYEQYFGPGTRLTVT.

The chain couples TRBV7-9 to TRBJ1-2, with D perhaps matching TRBD1 (5 bases). Germline V gene sequence: CDR1 SEHNR, CDR2 FQNEAQ (reference sequence). V was shortened by 2 bases and J by 8 bases, with 18 bases between the two germline ends. CDR3 size: 15 residues. The CDR3 protein is CASSLLRDRGGGYTF. The CDR3 DNA sequence: TGTGCCAGCAGCTTACTTAGGGACCGCGGCGGAGGCTACACCTTC.

This chain uses TRBV7-9 with TRBJ1-1, with 7 positions matching TRBD1. Germline V gene sequence: CDR1 SEHNR, CDR2 FQNEAQ (reference sequence). The ends lost 5 bases at V and 0 bases at J; junction bases unmatched: 15. The CDR3 is made up of 18 amino acids. The CDR3 region is CASSPPGSTGSLNTEAFF. The CDR3, as DNA: TGTGCCAGCAGCCCACCAGGCTCGACAGGGAGTTTGAACACTGAAGCTTTCTTT.

The table lists this clone with a count of one. The chain recombines TRBV11-3 with TRBJ2-1; 8 bases fit TRBD1. CDR1 is SGHNT, CDR2 YENEEA, per germline. Trimming took 7 bases from V and 9 from J; bases not matched to a gene: 14. The CDR3 sequence is 15 residues long. The CDR3 reads CASTLQGASSGEQFF. CDR3 nucleotide sequence: TGTGCCAGCACCCTGCAGGGGGCGTCTTCGGGTGAGCAGTTCTTC.

The rearrangement links TRBV21-1 to TRBJ1-3. TRBV21-1 is noted as a pseudogene. CDR3 length: 15 amino acids. The chain's CDR3 is CASSAPGNSGNTIYF. The DNA for the CDR3 is TGTGCCAGCAGTGCTCCGGGAAACTCTGGAAACACCATATATTTT.

The chain carries TRBV5-1 and TRBJ1-2; no clear D. CDR1 SGHRS and CDR2 YFSETQ come from the germline V gene. With 4 bases removed from V and 0 bases from J, the gap between germline ends came to 13 bases. The CDR3 covers 15 residues. The CDR3 sequence is CASSIEHGPNYGYTF. In nucleotides, the CDR3 is TGCGCCAGCAGCATCGAGCACGGTCCTAACTATGGCTACACCTTC. Full variable domain (outside the CDR3, taken from reference TRBV5-1 and TRBJ1-2): KAGVTQTPRYLIKTRGQQVTLSCSPISGHRSVSWYQQTPGQGLQFLFEYFSETQRNKGNFPGRFSGRQFSNSRSEMNVSTLELGDSALYLCASSIEHGPNYGYTFGSGTRLTVV.

V usage is TRBV6-6 and J usage is TRBJ1-3, with D perhaps TRBD1 (5 bases). Germline loops: CDR1 MNHNY, CDR2 SVGAGI (reference sequence). V dropped 2 bases and J dropped 1 base, with 12 bases sitting between them. The CDR3 runs to 16 residues. The CDR3 spells CASSYGTLTSGNTIYF. CDR3 coding DNA: TGTGCCAGCAGTTACGGGACGCTAACGTCTGGAAACACCATATATTTT.

The V call is TRBV19, the J call TRBJ2-7, with 9 bases lining up with TRBD1. Trimming cost V 4 bases and J 8 bases; bases outside gene matches: 15. The CDR3 is made up of 16 amino acids. Germline V gene lookup returns CDR1 LNHDA and CDR2 SQIVND (reference sequence). DNA of the CDR3: TGTGCCAGTAGTACGTCTACAATCCGGGACAGGGTAAAGCAGTACTTC. It is translated as CASSTSTIRDRVKQYF.

This chain links TRBV3-1 (or the pseudogene TRBV3-2) with TRBJ2-7, with D tentatively TRBD1 (5 bases). This CDR3 has 15 residues. Germline-derived CDR1 and CDR2 are LGHDT and YNNKEL (reference sequence). The V and J ends lost 2 bases and 7 bases respectively, with 18 bases between them. The CDR3 here is CASSQSRAPTEEQYF. The CDR3, as DNA: TGTGCCAGCAGCCAAAGCAGGGCCCCTACTGAAGAGCAGTACTTC.

This clone has only one observation. The chain couples TRBV10-3 to TRBJ1-6; TRBD1 matches at 7 bases. The CDR3 runs 14 residues. V shed 7 bases and J 7 bases; nucleotides not matched to a gene: 7. Germline values: CDR1 ENHRY, CDR2 SYGVKD. CDR3 in amino acids: CAIMRDRSNSPLHF. The CDR3 DNA follows: TGTGCCATCATGAGGGACAGATCAAATTCACCCCTCCACTTT.

As concerns this clone: Other DNA variants within this sample encode the same CDR3. The V call is TRBV28, the J call TRBJ1-2; D is perhaps TRBD1 (6 bases). Germline CDR1 reads MDHEN; CDR2 reads SYDVKM. There are 13 residues in the CDR3. Trimming removed 3 bases at V and 5 bases at J, with 10 bases between. CDR3 DNA sequence: TGTGCCAGCAGTTTGGGGGGCTCATATGGCTACACCTTC. Translated: CASSLGGSYGYTF.

The chain combines TRBV5-1 with TRBJ1-1; TRBD1 might be the D (6 bases). The CDR3 is made up of 15 amino acids. V was trimmed by 4 bases and J by 4 bases, leaving 17 bases between them. Germline CDR1 and CDR2: SGHRS and YFSETQ. CDR3 in amino acids: CASSQRGGMTTEAFF. The DNA for the CDR3 is TGCGCCAGCAGCCAGAGGGGGGGCATGACCACTGAAGCTTTCTTT.

This sequence joins TRBV19 and TRBJ1-2, with TRBD1 as a possible D gene (6 bases). This CDR3 contains 13 residues. V was pared by 5 bases and J by 6 bases, with 13 bases between. Germline CDR1 reads LNHDA; CDR2 reads SQIVND (reference sequence). The CDR3 DNA follows: TGTGCCAGTAGTTCCGGACAGACGAATGGCTACACCTTC. Translated: CASSSGQTNGYTF.

The chain recombines TRBV4-2 with TRBJ2-1; D remains unclear. The CDR3 extends over 14 amino acids. The V gene's germline CDR1 is LGHNA and CDR2 YNFKEQ. The germline V and J ends were trimmed by 1 base and 4 bases, with 8 bases remaining between them. DNA for the CDR3: TGTGCCAGCAGCCAAGGCCATGATTACAATGAGCAGTTCTTC. Residues: CASSQGHDYNEQFF.

The J gene is TRBJ1-2, the V gene TRBV7-2, with a tentative D call TRBD1 (5 bases). V was trimmed by 5 bases and J by 4 bases, leaving 14 bases between them. The CDR3 extends over 14 amino acids. The V gene's germline CDR1 is SGHTA and CDR2 FQGNSA. This CDR3 reads CASSTGQAVYGYTF. CDR3 nucleotide sequence: TGTGCCAGCAGCACCGGACAAGCCGTCTATGGCTACACCTTC.

The chain joins TRBV30 to TRBJ1-1, with 9 bases matching TRBD1. CDR1 is GTSNPN and CDR2 is SVGIG in the germline V gene (reference sequence). V was clipped by 3 bases and J by 5 bases; unmatched bases: 13. The CDR3 is made up of 16 amino acids. The CDR3 DNA reads TGTGCCTGGAGACAGCCTCCGGGACAGGGAGATACTGAAGCTTTCTTT. This gives the protein CAWRQPPGQGDTEAFF. Filled out from reference TRBV30 and TRBJ1-1, the complete variable domain reads SQTIHQWPATLVQPVGSPLSLECTVEGTSNPNLYWYRQAAGRGLQLLFYSVGIGQISSEVPQNLSASRPQDRQFILSSKKLLLSDSGFYLCAWRQPPGQGDTEAFFGQGTRLTVV.

V and J are TRBV18 and TRBJ1-2; D remains unclear. This CDR3 comprises 14 residues. Germline V CDR1 and CDR2: KGHSH, LQKENI. Trimming took off 3 bases at V and 3 bases at J, with 11 bases between the two ends. The CDR3 sequence is CASSPKYLDYGYTF. The CDR3 nucleotides are TGTGCCAGCTCACCGAAATATCTGGACTATGGCTACACCTTC.

The V and J genes are TRBV15 and TRBJ1-3, with D tentatively TRBD1 (6 bases). Looked up from germline, CDR1 is LNHNV and CDR2 is YYDKDF (reference sequence). The CDR3 contains 17 residues. The V end lost 1 base, the J end lost 4 bases, and 17 bases lay between the germline ends. Here the CDR3 reads CATSRGGPVENGNTIYF. The CDR3 nucleotides read TGTGCCACCAGCAGAGGGGGGCCAGTTGAAAACGGAAACACCATATATTTT.

The V and J genes are TRBV2 and TRBJ1-5, with D hard to call. The CDR3 sequence is 14 residues long. Trimming stripped 0 bases from V and 0 bases from J, with 3 bases between. The germline V gene encodes CDR1 SNHLY and CDR2 FYNNEI. In DNA, the CDR3 is TGTGCCAGCAGTGAAGCGCTTAGCAATCAGCCCCAGCATTTT. Amino acids: CASSEALSNQPQHF.

V and J are TRBV9 and TRBJ1-3, with D possibly TRBD1 on 6 matching bases. Germline lookup yields CDR1 SGDLS and CDR2 YYNGEE. Between the trimmed V and J ends, which lost 3 bases and 4 bases, there was a span of 14 bases. The CDR3 extends over 15 amino acids. The CDR3 bases are TGTGCCAGCAGCGCCGCCGGGGGCCGAGGAAACACCATATATTTT. Translated: CASSAAGGRGNTIYF.

This sequence joins TRBV4-3 and TRBJ1-2, with 8 bases lining up with TRBD1. CDR1 LGHNA and CDR2 YSLEER come from the germline V gene. This CDR3 has 13 residues. The junction had 4 bases not matched to a gene; V was cut back by 4 bases and J by 6 bases. CDR3 in amino acids: CASSPTGGNGYTF. CDR3 coding DNA: TGCGCCAGCAGCCCCACAGGGGGGAATGGCTACACCTTC.

This rearrangement joins TRBV19 to TRBJ1-6; D is perhaps TRBD1 (5 bases). Trimming took off 2 bases at V and 3 bases at J, with 11 bases between the two ends. This CDR3 contains 16 residues. Germline CDR1 LNHDA, CDR2 SQIVND (reference sequence). The CDR3 here is CASSIRDGHYNSPLHF. CDR3 in DNA: TGTGCCAGTAGTATAAGGGACGGTCACTATAATTCACCCCTCCACTTT.

The gene calls are TRBV19 and TRBJ2-5; D perhaps matches TRBD2 (6 bases). Germline V lookup: CDR1 LNHDA, CDR2 SQIVND (reference sequence). The CDR3 is made up of 13 amino acids. The germline V and J ends were trimmed by 4 bases and 7 bases, with 13 bases remaining between them. CDR3 DNA sequence: TGTGCCAGTAGTAGCGGTCAGCGGGCGACCCAGTACTTC. Protein product: CASSSGQRATQYF.